This TCR beta chain stems from a study of blood T cell repertoires in COVID-19. Whole-study context: Samples came from the United States, Italy and Spain, spanning acute and convalescent COVID-19. PBMCs, B-cell-depleted T cells, or T cells provided the cDNA or gDNA that made up the material.

Authors' processing steps: Cell counts per sample came from amplifying reference gene primers. The method was immunoSEQ multiplex PCR; TCRdb's version includes in-frame clones alone and lacks a portion of them. V and J calls and clone size are those listed in that table; D and trimming were worked out from the DNA. Of some 180,000 clones detected, approximately 90% appear once; the ten largest clones hold 18%. Seattle researchers signed up patients amid active infection and tracked them longitudinally. With 6 bases clipped from V and 5 bases from J, the junction kept 11 bases outside the gene matches. Germline values: CDR1 MNHEY, CDR2 SVGEGT. The CDR3 totals 16 residues.

This clonotype was sampled from a middle-aged man with COVID-19, enrolled during active disease. The sequenced sample was peripheral blood. V gene TRBV6-2 or TRBV6-3 combines with J gene TRBJ2-1, with 9 bases that match TRBD2. The CDR3 sequence: CASSPEGGRANNEQFF. The CDR3 bases are TGTGCCAGCAGCCCTGAGGGCGGGAGGGCCAACAATGAGCAGTTCTTC.